The clone carrying this TCR beta chain was seen at least ten times. Its matching antigen is unknown. The CDR3 runs to 12 residues. Between the trimmed V and J ends, which lost 4 bases and 11 bases, there was a span of 14 bases. TCRdb analysed the RT-PCR reads with MiXCR anew, one entry per CDR3 protein. The sample lists about 700,000 distinct CDR3 sequences; about 15% were seen once. The data belong to a study of response to subunit inactivated influenza vaccine. General study findings and limits: Authors suggested seasonal influenza vaccinations each recruit few new T cells.

The rearrangement joins TRBV12-3 or TRBV12-4 to TRBJ1-1; D is ambiguous. This sequence was found in a man aged 45 to 65 who received an inactivated influenza vaccine. The sample consisted of PBMCs from blood, taken roughly 15 days before vaccination. The CDR3 sequence: CASSSLIGAAFF. The CDR3 DNA is TGTGCCAGCAGTTCACTTATTGGAGCGGCTTTCTTT.